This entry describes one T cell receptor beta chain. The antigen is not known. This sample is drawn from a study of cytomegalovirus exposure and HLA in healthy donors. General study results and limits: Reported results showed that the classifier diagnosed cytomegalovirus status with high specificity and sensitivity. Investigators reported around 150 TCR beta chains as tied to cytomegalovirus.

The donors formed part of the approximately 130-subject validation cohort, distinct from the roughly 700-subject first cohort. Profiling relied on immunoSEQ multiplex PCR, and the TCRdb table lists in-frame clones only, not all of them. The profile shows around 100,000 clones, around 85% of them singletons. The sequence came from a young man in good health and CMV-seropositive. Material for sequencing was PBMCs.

As DNA, the CDR3 is TGTGCCAGCAGCCCGGGACAGCCATACGAGCAGTACTTC. It codes for CASSPGQPYEQYF. This chain joins TRBV7-6 and TRBJ2-7, with TRBD1 matching over 7 bases. V shed 5 bases and J 4 bases; nucleotides not matched to a gene: 5. Germline V CDR1 and CDR2: SGHVS, FNYEAQ. CDR3 size: 13 residues.